Presented here are 30 T cell receptor beta chains from one specimen sequenced in a study of cytomegalovirus exposure and HLA in healthy donors. PCR involved 60 Vbeta and 13 Jbeta primers. Clones were read by immunoSEQ multiplex PCR, and TCRdb kept only the in-frame ones, dropping some. The sample includes some 100,000 clones, 62% of them seen just once. Sequencing was performed on PBMCs. The receptors stem from a woman aged 25 to 39 in good health and CMV-seropositive.

V and J are TRBV2 and TRBJ2-2, with 10 bases fitting TRBD2. This CDR3 has 17 residues. The germline CDR1 and CDR2 sequences are SNHLY and FYNNEI. Germline trimming cut 7 bases from V and 1 base from J; bases unmatched to any gene: 9. The DNA for the CDR3 is TGTGCCAGCATGGCTAGCGGGGGCCTCCGGAACACCGGGGAGCTGTTTTTT. It specifies CASMASGGLRNTGELFF.

In its sample, this clone was seen a few times. J is TRBJ1-1 and V is TRBV27; D not resolved. CDR1 MNHEY and CDR2 SMNVEV come from the germline V gene (reference sequence). This CDR3 is built from 14 residues. The V and J ends lost 2 bases and 1 base respectively, with 8 bases between them. CDR3 nucleotides: TGTGCCAGCAGTTTACAGTTCCGGAACACTGAAGCTTTCTTT. Residues: CASSLQFRNTEAFF.

The chain joins TRBV28 to TRBJ2-3; 11 nucleotides agree with TRBD2. This CDR3 contains 15 residues. Trimming at V came to 5 bases and at J to 3 bases, leaving 4 bases not matched to a gene. Germline lookup yields CDR1 MDHEN and CDR2 SYDVKM. The CDR3 is CASSVSGGVTDTQYF. The DNA for the CDR3 is TGTGCCAGCAGTGTTAGCGGGGGGGTTACAGATACGCAGTATTTT.

This chain links TRBV9 with TRBJ2-1; weak D call: TRBD2 (6 bases). V was shortened by 0 bases and J by 9 bases, with 10 bases between the two germline ends. This CDR3 region has 13 residues. Germline CDR1 and CDR2: SGDLS and YYNGEE. DNA for the CDR3: TGTGCCAGCAGCGTAGCGGGGGTTAGTGAGCAGTTCTTC. This gives the protein CASSVAGVSEQFF.

The V gene is TRBV15, the J gene TRBJ2-7; 8 bases line up with TRBD2. Germline loops: CDR1 LNHNV, CDR2 YYDKDF (reference sequence). The CDR3 totals 14 residues. V dropped 8 bases and J dropped 0; count of bases not matched to a gene: 6. In nucleotides, the CDR3 is TGTGCCACCGGGAGCGGGGGTCCCTCCTACGAGCAGTACTTC. The encoded protein is CATGSGGPSYEQYF.

The V call is TRBV5-8, the J call TRBJ2-3; D may be TRBD1 (5 bases). V lost 1 base and J lost 3, with 12 bases in between. This CDR3 contains 15 residues. Germline V gene lookup returns CDR1 SGHTS and CDR2 YDEGEE. The CDR3 region has the DNA TGTGCCAGCAGCTTGAGCTGGGGCAGGACAGATACGCAGTATTTT. It translates to CASSLSWGRTDTQYF.

The chain recombines TRBV5-6 with TRBJ2-2; TRBD2 matches at 9 bases. Germline values: CDR1 SGHDT, CDR2 YYEEEE. The CDR3 sequence is 14 residues long. After removal of 2 bases from V and 7 bases from J, the junction contained 3 bases not matched to a gene. CDR3 in DNA: TGTGCCAGCAGCTTTGGGACTAGCATCGGGGAGCTGTTTTTT. Residues: CASSFGTSIGELFF.

This clone was detected once. CDR3 nucleotide sequence: TGTGCCAGTAGTAGGGAAGAGGGAAAGACTAATGAAAAACTGTTTTTT. Protein: CASSREEGKTNEKLFF. V is TRBV19 and J is TRBJ1-4; D not resolved. This CDR3 region has 16 residues. Trimming stripped 4 bases from V and 2 bases from J, with 14 bases between. Germline V lookup: CDR1 LNHDA, CDR2 SQIVND (reference sequence).

The CDR3 nucleotides read TGTGCCAGCGCTACACTAGCGGGGGGGCGCGATGAGCAGTTCTTC. Residues: CASATLAGGRDEQFF. V gene TRBV28 combines with J gene TRBJ2-1, with 13 bases matching TRBD2. Looked up from germline, CDR1 is MDHEN and CDR2 is SYDVKM. V lost 8 bases and J lost 8; bases outside the gene matches: 9. This CDR3 comprises 15 residues.

This clone was recorded only once. This chain joins TRBV19 and TRBJ1-5; maybe TRBD1 (5 bases). This CDR3 has 15 amino acids. Germline V gene data show CDR1 as LNHDA and CDR2 as SQIVND (reference sequence). V was pared by 5 bases and J by 2 bases, with 13 bases between. The CDR3 spells CASSPRGGGNQPQHF. The CDR3 nucleotides are TGTGCCAGTAGTCCTCGGGGGGGAGGCAATCAGCCCCAGCATTTT.

The J gene is TRBJ2-7, the V gene TRBV2; 10 nucleotides agree with TRBD1. Germline assignment: CDR1 SNHLY and CDR2 FYNNEI. J gave up 2 bases and V 6 bases, and 4 bases lay outside the gene matches. CDR3 length: 14 residues. The CDR3: CASSPDRGTYEQYF. Here the CDR3 DNA reads TGTGCCAGCAGCCCGGACAGGGGGACCTACGAGCAGTACTTC. Variable domain in full (rest from reference TRBV2 and TRBJ2-7): EPEVTQTPSHQVTQMGQEVILRCVPISNHLYFYWYRQILGQKVEFLVSFYNNEISEKSEIFDDQFSVERPDGSNFTLKIRSTKLEDSAMYFCASSPDRGTYEQYFGPGTRLTVT.

The sample holds a few counts of this clone. The chain has TRBV6-5 and TRBJ1-3; no reliable D call. The germline V gene encodes CDR1 MNHEY and CDR2 SVGAGI. The V and J ends lost 7 bases and 0 bases respectively, with 13 bases between them. The CDR3 totals 15 residues. CDR3 nucleotide sequence: TGTGCCAGCACCTCACCGGGGAGCTCTGGAAACACCATATATTTT. Translation: CASTSPGSSGNTIYF.

The chain combines TRBV18 with TRBJ1-2; D is possibly TRBD1 (5 bases). Germline lookup yields CDR1 KGHSH and CDR2 LQKENI. The CDR3 is 16 amino acids. The ends were cut back, 6 bases at V and 3 bases at J, with 20 bases in the middle. The CDR3 bases are TGTGCCAGCTCCCTGGGGACTCACATGGCGGACTATGGCTACACCTTC. Translated: CASSLGTHMADYGYTF.

This chain uses TRBV4-1 with TRBJ1-1, with a weak D call TRBD1 (6 bases). The germline gives CDR1 MGHRA, CDR2 YSYEKL. The CDR3 is 15 amino acids. The germline V and J ends were trimmed by 4 bases and 3 bases, with 15 bases remaining between them. CDR3 coding DNA: TGCGCCAGCAGCCTTACAGGGTCCGCGGACACTGAAGCTTTCTTT. The encoded protein is CASSLTGSADTEAFF.

This clone was counted only a few times. The J gene is TRBJ2-7, the V gene TRBV30, with TRBD1 matching 10 bases. This CDR3 contains 13 residues. J was trimmed by 4 bases and V by 3 bases; bases with no gene match: 3. In germline, CDR1 is GTSNPN, CDR2 SVGIG (reference sequence). The CDR3 spells CAWSPGQGYEQYF. Here the CDR3 DNA reads TGTGCCTGGAGCCCGGGACAGGGGTACGAGCAGTACTTC.

This clone was detected a few times. The V gene is TRBV2, the J gene TRBJ2-7; the match to TRBD1 covers 8 bases. This CDR3 comprises 16 residues. Germline V gene lookup returns CDR1 SNHLY and CDR2 FYNNEI. The ends lost 0 bases at V and 7 bases at J; junction bases unmatched: 11. The CDR3 protein is CASSEALRQGPGEQYF. CDR3 sequence (DNA): TGTGCCAGCAGTGAAGCGCTTCGACAGGGGCCGGGTGAGCAGTACTTC.

This chain links TRBV7-3 with TRBJ1-1; TRBD1 matches 7 bases. Germline CDR1 reads SGHTA; CDR2 reads FQGTGA. The junction had 7 bases not matched to a gene; V was cut back by 2 bases and J by 7 bases. The CDR3 length is 14 residues. The CDR3 here is CASSLQGGWGEAFF. As DNA, the CDR3 is TGTGCCAGCAGCTTACAAGGGGGCTGGGGTGAAGCTTTCTTT.

V is TRBV5-8 and J is TRBJ1-1, with TRBD1 identical over 9 bases. Trimming took 6 bases from V and 4 from J; bases not matched to a gene: 4. CDR1 and CDR2 (germline): SGHTS, YDEGEE. The CDR3 extends over 13 amino acids. CDR3 amino acids: CASKQGARTEAFF. The CDR3 DNA is TGTGCCAGCAAACAGGGGGCGCGCACTGAAGCTTTCTTT.

This clone was seen once. The gene calls are TRBV5-1 and TRBJ1-4, with 9 bases aligning to TRBD1. V lost 4 bases to trimming and J lost 6 bases; unmatched junction nucleotides: 7. Germline V lookup: CDR1 SGHRS, CDR2 YFSETQ. This CDR3 is 15 amino acids long. In DNA form, the CDR3 reads TGCGCCAGCAGCCCCACAGGGGGCAAGGATGAAAAACTGTTTTTT. Its protein is CASSPTGGKDEKLFF. Full variable domain (rest looked up from reference TRBV5-1 and TRBJ1-4): KAGVTQTPRYLIKTRGQQVTLSCSPISGHRSVSWYQQTPGQGLQFLFEYFSETQRNKGNFPGRFSGRQFSNSRSEMNVSTLELGDSALYLCASSPTGGKDEKLFFGSGTQLSVL.

This clone was seen a few times. The V gene is TRBV2, the J gene TRBJ1-5, with D possibly TRBD1 on 6 matching bases. The CDR3 has 15 amino acids. CDR1 is SNHLY, CDR2 FYNNEI, per germline. V dropped 4 bases and J dropped 2 bases, with 12 bases sitting between them. The CDR3 region is CASSAGRGGNQPQHF. The CDR3 DNA reads as TGTGCCAGCAGTGCGGGCAGGGGAGGCAATCAGCCCCAGCATTTT.

The table lists this clone with a few counts. This chain's CDR3 is CASSRGGTGYEQYF. CDR3 DNA sequence: TGTGCCAGCAGTCGCGGAGGGACAGGCTACGAGCAGTACTTC. The chain couples TRBV11-2 to TRBJ2-7; 8 bases map to TRBD1. The CDR3 consists of 14 residues. The V segment lost 6 bases and the J segment 3 bases; nucleotides outside the gene matches: 7. Germline assignment: CDR1 SGHAT and CDR2 FQNNGV.

The V call is TRBV19, the J call TRBJ1-4; 10 bases fit TRBD1. Germline V lookup: CDR1 LNHDA, CDR2 SQIVND (reference sequence). V dropped 6 bases and J dropped 5; count of bases not matched to a gene: 3. The CDR3 length is 14 residues. In DNA form, the CDR3 reads TGTGCCAGTAGACTGGGACAGGGGAATGAAAAACTGTTTTTT. Protein sequence: CASRLGQGNEKLFF.

The chain has TRBV14 and TRBJ1-1; D gene uncertain. The V gene's germline CDR1 is SGHDN and CDR2 FVKESK. The CDR3 has 14 residues. The V gene lost 5 bases and the J gene lost 0 bases, with 10 bases spanning the gap. In nucleotides, the CDR3 is TGTGCCAGCAGCGGAGCCGGGATGAACACTGAAGCTTTCTTT. It is translated as CASSGAGMNTEAFF.

The chain links TRBV2 to TRBJ1-6; 8 bases align to TRBD1. Germline V lookup: CDR1 SNHLY, CDR2 FYNNEI. V shed 2 bases and J 7 bases; nucleotides not matched to a gene: 4. The CDR3 loop spans 15 amino acids. The CDR3 nucleotides read TGTGCCAGCAGTGAATTCAGACAGGGGAATTCACCCCTCCACTTT. It translates to CASSEFRQGNSPLHF. Filled out from reference TRBV2 and TRBJ1-6, the complete variable domain reads EPEVTQTPSHQVTQMGQEVILRCVPISNHLYFYWYRQILGQKVEFLVSFYNNEISEKSEIFDDQFSVERPDGSNFTLKIRSTKLEDSAMYFCASSEFRQGNSPLHFGNGTRLTVT.

A single count supports this clone. The chain links TRBV30 to TRBJ2-2; 7 bases line up with TRBD2. The V segment lost 8 bases and the J segment 1 base; nucleotides outside the gene matches: 4. Germline assignment: CDR1 GTSNPN and CDR2 SVGIG (reference sequence). There are 13 residues in the CDR3. CDR3 nucleotides: TGTGCCCAGACGGGGGGGAACACCGGGGAGCTGTTTTTT. Translation gives CAQTGGNTGELFF.

The chain has TRBV6-1 and TRBJ2-2; TRBD1 might be the D (5 bases). Germline assignment: CDR1 MNHNS and CDR2 SASEGT. CDR3 length: 16 amino acids. The V gene lost 1 base and the J gene lost 1 base, with 10 bases spanning the gap. The CDR3: CASSEVAGWNTGELFF. The DNA for the CDR3 is TGTGCCAGCAGTGAAGTGGCAGGGTGGAACACCGGGGAGCTGTTTTTT.

CDR3 sequence: CASTDRTGRYEQYF. For the CDR3, the DNA is TGTGCCAGCACTGATCGGACAGGGCGGTACGAGCAGTACTTC. The chain recombines TRBV6-5 with TRBJ2-5; 8 bases are a match to TRBD1. The better agreement between TRBJ2-7 and the DNA end casts doubt on the J call. This CDR3 has 14 residues. The germline V gene encodes CDR1 MNHEY and CDR2 SVGAGI.

The chain links TRBV30 to TRBJ1-6; TRBD1 aligns across 7 bases. This CDR3 is 14 amino acids long. Per germline, CDR1 GTSNPN and CDR2 SVGIG (reference sequence). Losses at the gene ends were 2 bases for V and 11 bases for J; bases not matched to a gene: 9. The CDR3 bases are TGTGCCTGGAGTCCATCGACAGGGTGGGCACCCCTCCACTTT. It specifies CAWSPSTGWAPLHF.

The chain uses TRBV7-2 and TRBJ2-5; 9 nucleotides line up with TRBD2. From germline, CDR1 is SGHTA and CDR2 FQGNSA. This CDR3 has 15 amino acids. After removal of 2 bases from V and 1 base from J, the junction contained 2 bases not matched to a gene. CDR3 bases: TGTGCCAGCAGCTTAATACTAGCGGGCCAAGAGACCCAGTACTTC. It is translated as CASSLILAGQETQYF.

The rearrangement links TRBV27 to TRBJ1-6; D is perhaps TRBD1 (5 bases). The CDR3 sequence is 13 residues long. Germline-derived CDR1 and CDR2 are MNHEY and SMNVEV (reference sequence). The V and J ends lost 10 bases and 4 bases respectively, with 11 bases between them. CDR3 nucleotide sequence: TGTGCCACTGCGACAGCTTATAATTCACCCCTCCACTTT. This translates into CATATAYNSPLHF.